The clone carrying this T cell receptor (beta chain) has just a few counts. Its antigen is unidentified. This sample stems from a study of vaccination and CD4 T cells after COVID-19. As for the study in general: In the convalescent group, nasal swab PCR was SARS-CoV-2 positive; under ten cases were mild and one severe. Convalescent participants consisted of six males and four females, two being Hispanic.

Findings and caveats of the study: Recorded median SARS-CoV-2-reactive clonotype numbers increased from about 20 to 38 without reaching significance.

The CDR3 runs 12 residues. V lost 6 bases and J 6 bases, leaving 11 bases between the germline ends. At the Johns Hopkins FTIC core, DNA taken from cultured CD4+ T cells was sequenced by way of the Oncomine TCR Beta short-read assay. MiXCR, run by TCRdb on the PCR reads, gives a single entry per CDR3 protein. Among 15,000 to 20,000 distinct CDR3 sequences listed, roughly 55% were seen once. Treatment described: approximately 9-day PBMC culture with coronavirus spike peptide pools or control peptides (ViraFEST assay). The authors cultured about 2 million PBMCs per well with about 10 IU/ml IL-2 and 7.5 to 10 ug/ml peptide pools.

The chain employs TRBV12-3 or TRBV12-4 and TRBJ1-1, with D uncertain. Sequenced sample: CD4+ T cells from blood, cultured in vitro. The clonotype originates from a human donor who had recovered from COVID-19. The CDR3 spells CASSPVVPEAFF. For the CDR3, the DNA is TGTGCCAGCAGCCCCGTGGTCCCTGAAGCTTTCTTT.